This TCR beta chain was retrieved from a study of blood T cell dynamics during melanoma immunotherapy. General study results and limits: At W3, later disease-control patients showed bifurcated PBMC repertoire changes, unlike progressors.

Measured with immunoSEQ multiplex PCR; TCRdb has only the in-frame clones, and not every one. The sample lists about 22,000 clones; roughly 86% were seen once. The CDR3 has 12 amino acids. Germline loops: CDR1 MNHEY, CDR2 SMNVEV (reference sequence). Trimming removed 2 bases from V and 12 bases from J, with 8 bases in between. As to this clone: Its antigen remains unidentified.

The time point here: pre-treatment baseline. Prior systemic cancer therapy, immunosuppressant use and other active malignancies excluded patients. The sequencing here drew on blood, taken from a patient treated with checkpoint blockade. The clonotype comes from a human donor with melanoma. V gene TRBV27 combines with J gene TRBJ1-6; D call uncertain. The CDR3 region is CASSLGLGPLHF. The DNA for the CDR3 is TGTGCCAGCAGTTTAGGTCTTGGACCCCTCCACTTT.